One T cell receptor beta chain is described in this entry. Its antigen is as yet unknown. These data belong to a study of TIL therapy for anti-PD-1-resistant metastatic lung cancer. Study information: Tumors carried a median 1.5 non-synonymous mutations per megabase. Study-wide results and caveats: Treatment-naive, never-smoker and oncogene-addicted patients were overrepresented in this highly selected cohort. Compared with baseline intratumoral T cells, expanded TIL cultures were more clonal and less diverse (roughly 6.5% vs 31%).

Sequencing used immunoSEQ v3. Profiled with immunoSEQ multiplex PCR; TCRdb holds only in-frame clones, not every one. The sample yields around 100,000 clones, roughly 65% seen once. The CDR3 is made up of 14 amino acids. Germline V gene data show CDR1 as ENHRY and CDR2 as SYGVKD. V was clipped by 4 bases and J by 0 bases, with 8 bases between them. Time point given: pre-treatment sample, taken before nivolumab and TIL therapy. Pleural nodules or supraclavicular lymph nodes made up most of the excised metastases sampled. The receptor was derived from a person aged 25 to 79 with non-small cell lung cancer. The sequences come from tumor tissue, collected at baseline. The chain joins TRBV10-3 to TRBJ2-3; perhaps TRBD2 as D (5 bases). In DNA, the CDR3 is TGTGCCATCAGTGGGGAGTTTAGCACAGATACGCAGTATTTT. Protein: CAISGEFSTDTQYF.